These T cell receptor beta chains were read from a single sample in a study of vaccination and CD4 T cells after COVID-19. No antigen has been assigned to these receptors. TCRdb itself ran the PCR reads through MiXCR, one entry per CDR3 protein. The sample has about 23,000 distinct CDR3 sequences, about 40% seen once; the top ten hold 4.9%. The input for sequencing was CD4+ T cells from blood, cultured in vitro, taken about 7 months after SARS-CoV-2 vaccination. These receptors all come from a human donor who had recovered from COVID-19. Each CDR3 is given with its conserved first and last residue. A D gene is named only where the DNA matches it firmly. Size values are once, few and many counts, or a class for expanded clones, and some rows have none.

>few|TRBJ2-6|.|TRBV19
CASIGVRGANVLTF
TGTGCCAGTATTGGAGTAAGGGGGGCCAACGTCCTGACTTTC
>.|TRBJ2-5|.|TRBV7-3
CASSITGTLQETQYF
TGTGCCAGCAGCATTACCGGGACTCTCCAAGAGACCCAGTACTTC
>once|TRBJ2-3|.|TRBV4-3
CASSLLITDTQYF
TGCGCCAGCAGCCTTTTGATCACAGATACGCAGTATTTT
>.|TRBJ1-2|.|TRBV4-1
CASSQRQGSEDYGYTF
TGCGCCAGCAGCCAAAGGCAGGGGAGTGAGGACTATGGCTACACCTTC
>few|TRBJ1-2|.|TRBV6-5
CASSYSLGRSWLPGYTF
TGTGCCAGCAGTTACTCTCTCGGTAGGAGTTGGTTGCCAGGCTACACCTTC
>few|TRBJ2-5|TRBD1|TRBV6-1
CASTRTGWAQETQYF
TGTGCCAGCACTCGGACAGGTTGGGCCCAAGAGACCCAGTACTTC
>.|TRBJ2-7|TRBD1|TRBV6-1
CASSDGQGNEQYF
TGTGCCAGCAGTGACGGACAGGGAAACGAGCAGTACTTC
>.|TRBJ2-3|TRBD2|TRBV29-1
CSVGTSGRADTQYF
TGCAGCGTTGGGACTAGCGGGAGGGCAGATACGCAGTATTTT
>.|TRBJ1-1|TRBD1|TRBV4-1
CASSQGQGRNTEAFF
TGCGCCAGCAGCCAAGGACAGGGCCGGAACACTGAAGCTTTCTTT
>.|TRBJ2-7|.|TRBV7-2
CASSATHSGLQQYF
TGTGCCAGCAGCGCGACTCATTCGGGGTTGCAGCAGTACTTC
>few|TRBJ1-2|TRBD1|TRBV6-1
CASRDRVSGGYTF
TGTGCCAGCCGGGACAGGGTCTCGGGTGGCTACACCTTC